The T cell receptor beta chain described here comes from a study of cytomegalovirus exposure and HLA in healthy donors. CDR1 and CDR2 from the germline V gene are LGHNT and FRNRAP. The CDR3 runs 16 residues. J gave up 9 bases and V 1 base, and 9 bases lay outside the gene matches. This PCR relied on a set of 60 Vbeta primers and 13 Jbeta primers. Sequenced by immunoSEQ multiplex PCR; TCRdb stores in-frame clones only, minus some. The sample has 160,000 or so clones, roughly 80% seen once; the top ten hold more than 2%. This chain links TRBV12-5 with TRBJ2-1; 10 positions agree with TRBD2. What was sequenced was PBMCs. The TCR originated in a man aged 55 to 70 in good health and CMV-seronegative. CDR3 sequence reads: CASGLGLSGRGFEQFF. The CDR3, as DNA: TGTGCTAGTGGTTTGGGACTAAGCGGGAGGGGCTTTGAGCAGTTCTTC. The full variable domain, completed using reference TRBV12-5 and TRBJ2-1, is DARVTQTPRHKVTEMGQEVTMRCQPILGHNTVFWYRQTMMQGLELLAYFRNRAPLDDSGMPKDRFSAEMPDATLATLKIQPSEPRDSAVYFCASGLGLSGRGFEQFFGPGTRLTVL.